The table lists the clone carrying this TCR beta chain with a few counts. The germline V gene has CDR1 MGHDK and CDR2 SYGVNS. This CDR3 has 14 amino acids. Losses at the gene ends were 7 bases for V and 8 bases for J; bases not matched to a gene: 10. This entry comes from a study of T cells in Graves' hyperthyroidism and ophthalmopathy. Overall study context: Peripheral blood specimens were obtained at initial diagnosis, prior to any treatment.

TCR beta CDR3 regions were amplified from RNA. TCR CDR3 underwent first-round RT-PCR with the HTBI primer set. MiXCR, applied by TCRdb to the multiplex PCR reads, yields one record per CDR3 protein. The table shows about 700,000 distinct CDR3 sequences, with about 14% occurring only once. The origin of this receptor is a woman under 30 with Graves' hyperthyroidism. Sequencing was done on a sample of blood. The chain joins TRBV25-1 to TRBJ1-4; 7 bases map to TRBD1. For the CDR3, the DNA is TGTGCCAGCACACAGACAGGGTCGAGAGAAAAACTGTTTTTT. Protein: CASTQTGSREKLFF.